A selection of T cell receptor beta chains follows, all from one sample in a study of shared clonotypes between healthy human individuals. Produced via immunoSEQ multiplex PCR; TCRdb's table is partial and in-frame only. Counted here are about a million clones, 75% occurring once; the ten biggest clones make up about 1.5%. Specimen: memory CD4+ T cells sorted from blood. These receptors all come from a man aged 18 to 29 in good health. The CDR3 runs from the conserved cysteine through the conserved F or W. Each record gives: V gene, clone size, D gene, J gene, CDR3 DNA, CDR3 protein. D genes are given only for firm matches. Only part of the rows carry a size: once, few, many, or a class if the clone is expanded.

v_call: TRBV6-5
clone_size: -
d_call: -
j_call: TRBJ2-5
cdr3_nt: TGTGCCAGCACTATAACAGGGTCCTCGACCCAGTACTTC
cdr3_aa: CASTITGSSTQYF

v_call: TRBV7-9
clone_size: -
d_call: -
j_call: TRBJ2-2
cdr3_nt: TGTGCCAGCAGCGGGATCGGGCGAGCGAACACCGGGGAGCTGTTTTTT
cdr3_aa: CASSGIGRANTGELFF

v_call: TRBV20-1
clone_size: -
d_call: -
j_call: TRBJ2-5
cdr3_nt: TGCAGTGCCCGCCTGTGGGAGACCCAGTACTTC
cdr3_aa: CSARLWETQYF

v_call: TRBV6-5
clone_size: -
d_call: -
j_call: TRBJ1-6
cdr3_nt: TGTGCCAGCAGTCGGACAGCTAATTCACCCCTCCACTTT
cdr3_aa: CASSRTANSPLHF

v_call: TRBV5-6
clone_size: -
d_call: TRBD1
j_call: TRBJ1-3
cdr3_nt: TGTGCCAGCAGCCCGACAGGGTATGAGAACACCATATATTTT
cdr3_aa: CASSPTGYENTIYF

v_call: TRBV6-1
clone_size: -
d_call: TRBD2
j_call: TRBJ2-1
cdr3_nt: TGTGCCAGCAGTGAAATTTCTGGACTAGCGAACAATGAGCAGTTCTTC
cdr3_aa: CASSEISGLANNEQFF

v_call: TRBV2
clone_size: few
d_call: TRBD2
j_call: TRBJ2-1
cdr3_nt: TGTGCCAGCAGCGAGAGCGGGGGGTTCTACAATGAGCAGTTCTTC
cdr3_aa: CASSESGGFYNEQFF

v_call: TRBV27
clone_size: many
d_call: TRBD1
j_call: TRBJ2-5
cdr3_nt: TGTGCCAGCAGCTGGGGGGAGCAGACAGGGGGGACCCAGTACTTC
cdr3_aa: CASSWGEQTGGTQYF

v_call: TRBV11-3
clone_size: -
d_call: -
j_call: TRBJ2-3
cdr3_nt: TGTGCCAGCAGCTCGGACACGGGACTCGGCACAGATACGCAGTATTTT
cdr3_aa: CASSSDTGLGTDTQYF

v_call: TRBV7-9
clone_size: -
d_call: TRBD1
j_call: TRBJ2-2
cdr3_nt: TGTGCCAGCAGCCCGACAGGGGGTACCGGGGAGCTGTTTTTT
cdr3_aa: CASSPTGGTGELFF

v_call: TRBV5-1
clone_size: once
d_call: -
j_call: TRBJ1-2
cdr3_nt: TGCGCCAGCAGCTCCGACCTCTCTGGCTACACCTTC
cdr3_aa: CASSSDLSGYTF

v_call: TRBV7-2
clone_size: -
d_call: TRBD2
j_call: TRBJ2-7
cdr3_nt: TGTGCCAGCAACCTTGGCGGGAGGGCCGAGCAGTACTTC
cdr3_aa: CASNLGGRAEQYF

v_call: TRBV7-2
clone_size: -
d_call: -
j_call: TRBJ2-1
cdr3_nt: TGTGCCAGCAGCTTGGGAGCCTACAATGAGCAGTTCTTC
cdr3_aa: CASSLGAYNEQFF

v_call: TRBV19
clone_size: -
d_call: TRBD2
j_call: TRBJ2-2
cdr3_nt: TGTGCCAGTAAGCGGAAAGGGACTAGCGAGCCGGGGGAGCTGTTTTTT
cdr3_aa: CASKRKGTSEPGELFF

v_call: TRBV28
clone_size: -
d_call: -
j_call: TRBJ1-6
cdr3_nt: TGTGCCAGCAGCCTAGGGGGGAGCGGGTCACCCCTCCACTTT
cdr3_aa: CASSLGGSGSPLHF

v_call: TRBV30
clone_size: -
d_call: TRBD2
j_call: TRBJ2-2
cdr3_nt: TGTGCCTGGAGTCCCGGGACTATATCGAACACCGGGGAGCTGTTTTTT
cdr3_aa: CAWSPGTISNTGELFF

v_call: TRBV28
clone_size: -
d_call: -
j_call: TRBJ2-7
cdr3_nt: TGTGCCAGCAGTCCCACGAAGGCCTTGGGGTCTGTCTACGAGCAGTACTTC
cdr3_aa: CASSPTKALGSVYEQYF

v_call: TRBV4-1
clone_size: -
d_call: TRBD2
j_call: TRBJ2-3
cdr3_nt: TGCGCCAGCAGCCGAGCCGGACTAGCGGGACCAGATACGCAGTATTTT
cdr3_aa: CASSRAGLAGPDTQYF

v_call: TRBV5-1
clone_size: -
d_call: -
j_call: TRBJ2-5
cdr3_nt: TGCGCCAGCAGCTTGGAAACAGGGACCCAAGAGACCCAGTACTTC
cdr3_aa: CASSLETGTQETQYF

v_call: TRBV5-4
clone_size: -
d_call: TRBD1
j_call: TRBJ1-2
cdr3_nt: TGTGCCAGCAGCTTTAGACAGGGGCTCTTAGCTAACTATGGCTACACCTTC
cdr3_aa: CASSFRQGLLANYGYTF

v_call: TRBV7-3
clone_size: few
d_call: -
j_call: TRBJ1-1
cdr3_nt: TGTGCCAGCAGCTTAACCGGAGGTTTGGCTTTCTTT
cdr3_aa: CASSLTGGLAFF

v_call: TRBV7-6
clone_size: -
d_call: -
j_call: TRBJ2-5
cdr3_nt: TGTGCCAGCAGCTTAGGACAGAGCTATCGTGGGTCCCAGTACTTC
cdr3_aa: CASSLGQSYRGSQYF

v_call: TRBV9
clone_size: few
d_call: -
j_call: TRBJ1-4
cdr3_nt: TGTGCCAGCAGCGTAAAACCCGGTGAAAAACTGTTTTTT
cdr3_aa: CASSVKPGEKLFF

v_call: TRBV5-1
clone_size: once
d_call: -
j_call: TRBJ2-7
cdr3_nt: TGCGCCAGCAGCTTGGGACAGTCCTACGAGCAGTACTTC
cdr3_aa: CASSLGQSYEQYF

v_call: TRBV11-2
clone_size: -
d_call: TRBD2
j_call: TRBJ2-6
cdr3_nt: TGTGCCAGCCGTGGACTAGCGGGAGGGTTTGGGGCCAACGTCCTGACTTTC
cdr3_aa: CASRGLAGGFGANVLTF

v_call: TRBV19
clone_size: -
d_call: TRBD2
j_call: TRBJ2-1
cdr3_nt: TGTGCCAGTAGTATAAGGTCAGGGACTAGCGGGAGGGTTAATGAGCAGTTCTTC
cdr3_aa: CASSIRSGTSGRVNEQFF

v_call: TRBV19
clone_size: -
d_call: -
j_call: TRBJ2-1
cdr3_nt: TGTGCCAGTAGTATCACCGGGACCAGGACTGGGGATGAGCAGTTCTTC
cdr3_aa: CASSITGTRTGDEQFF

v_call: TRBV6-6
clone_size: few
d_call: TRBD1
j_call: TRBJ2-4
cdr3_nt: TGTGCCAGCACCCAATACGGACAGGGCAAAAACATTCAGTACTTC
cdr3_aa: CASTQYGQGKNIQYF

v_call: TRBV7-2
clone_size: -
d_call: -
j_call: TRBJ1-1
cdr3_nt: TGTGCCAGCAGCTTAGAACAGGGGAACACTGAAGCTTTCTTT
cdr3_aa: CASSLEQGNTEAFF

v_call: TRBV28
clone_size: -
d_call: TRBD1
j_call: TRBJ1-2
cdr3_nt: TGTGCCGGGGACAGGGGACCCGGTTCGAATGGCTACACCTTC
cdr3_aa: CAGDRGPGSNGYTF

v_call: TRBV27
clone_size: -
d_call: TRBD2
j_call: TRBJ2-7
cdr3_nt: TGTGCCAGCAGAACGACTAGCGGGGGGGCCATTAGCGAGCAGTACTTC
cdr3_aa: CASRTTSGGAISEQYF

v_call: TRBV30
clone_size: -
d_call: -
j_call: TRBJ2-6
cdr3_nt: TGTGCCTGGAGTGGGGGGGCGGGGTCCCCCTCTGGGGCCAACGTCCTGACTTTC
cdr3_aa: CAWSGGAGSPSGANVLTF

v_call: TRBV27
clone_size: -
d_call: TRBD1
j_call: TRBJ1-1
cdr3_nt: TGTGCCAGCAATTCACAGGGGGGGGCGAACACTGAAGCTTTCTTT
cdr3_aa: CASNSQGGANTEAFF

v_call: TRBV5-6
clone_size: -
d_call: -
j_call: TRBJ2-7
cdr3_nt: TGTGCCAGCAGCGGGGGCGCGGGACGTTACGAGCAGTACTTC
cdr3_aa: CASSGGAGRYEQYF

v_call: TRBV5-1
clone_size: -
d_call: -
j_call: TRBJ2-3
cdr3_nt: TGCGCCAGCAGCTTGAACGTCCCGGAAGAAGATACGCAGTATTTT
cdr3_aa: CASSLNVPEEDTQYF

v_call: TRBV4-1
clone_size: -
d_call: TRBD1
j_call: TRBJ2-7
cdr3_nt: TGCGCCAGCAGCCGACAGGGATCCTACGAGCAGTACTTC
cdr3_aa: CASSRQGSYEQYF

v_call: TRBV18
clone_size: -
d_call: -
j_call: TRBJ2-7
cdr3_nt: TGTGCCAGCTCACCTCCCCCTGGGTACGAGCAGTACTTC
cdr3_aa: CASSPPPGYEQYF

v_call: TRBV14
clone_size: -
d_call: -
j_call: TRBJ1-1
cdr3_nt: TGTGCCAGCAGCCAAGATAACGGGAGGAACACTGAAGCTTTCTTT
cdr3_aa: CASSQDNGRNTEAFF

v_call: TRBV12-2
clone_size: -
d_call: -
j_call: TRBJ2-3
cdr3_nt: TGTGCAAGTCGCTTAGCGTTGTCAGGAACTCGCACAGATACGCAGTATTTT
cdr3_aa: CASRLALSGTRTDTQYF

v_call: TRBV6-1
clone_size: many
d_call: -
j_call: TRBJ1-1
cdr3_nt: TGTGCCAGCAGTGATGGGACTGACTATATGAACACTGAAGCTTTCTTT
cdr3_aa: CASSDGTDYMNTEAFF

v_call: TRBV6-5
clone_size: few
d_call: -
j_call: TRBJ1-2
cdr3_nt: TGTGCCAGCAGTTACTCGACAGAGAACTATGGCTACACCTTC
cdr3_aa: CASSYSTENYGYTF

v_call: TRBV5-1
clone_size: -
d_call: -
j_call: TRBJ2-5
cdr3_nt: TGCGCCAGCAGCTTGGTTACAGGGCCCCAAGAGACCCAGTACTTC
cdr3_aa: CASSLVTGPQETQYF

v_call: TRBV4-2
clone_size: -
d_call: TRBD2
j_call: TRBJ2-2
cdr3_nt: TGTGCCAGCAGCCAAGCCCCACTAGCGGGGCGTAGATCCACCGGGGAGCTGTTTTTT
cdr3_aa: CASSQAPLAGRRSTGELFF

v_call: TRBV30
clone_size: many
d_call: TRBD2
j_call: TRBJ2-5
cdr3_nt: TGTGCCTGGAGTCTAATTGGAGCGGGGGGCGCCCTTGGGACCCAGTACTTC
cdr3_aa: CAWSLIGAGGALGTQYF

v_call: TRBV7-2
clone_size: once
d_call: TRBD2
j_call: TRBJ2-3
cdr3_nt: TGTGCCAGCAGCTTAAAATCCGGGAGCGGGGCAGATACGCAGTATTTT
cdr3_aa: CASSLKSGSGADTQYF

v_call: TRBV28
clone_size: -
d_call: TRBD2
j_call: TRBJ2-3
cdr3_nt: TGTGCCAGCAGCGAGCCGTTAGCGGGGGGAACTAGCACAGATACGCAGTATTTT
cdr3_aa: CASSEPLAGGTSTDTQYF

v_call: TRBV29-1
clone_size: -
d_call: TRBD2
j_call: TRBJ2-7
cdr3_nt: TGCAGCGTCGCTCTAGCGGGAGAGGGAAGCTCCTACGAGCAGTACTTC
cdr3_aa: CSVALAGEGSSYEQYF

v_call: TRBV2
clone_size: -
d_call: TRBD2
j_call: TRBJ2-5
cdr3_nt: TGTGCCAGCAGTGAAGGGGGACTAGCGGGGAGAGAGACCCAGTACTTC
cdr3_aa: CASSEGGLAGRETQYF

v_call: TRBV6-1
clone_size: -
d_call: -
j_call: TRBJ1-5
cdr3_nt: TGTGCCAGCAGTGGGTTCCGGGGAATCAGTCAGCCCCAGCATTTT
cdr3_aa: CASSGFRGISQPQHF

v_call: TRBV7-9
clone_size: -
d_call: -
j_call: TRBJ1-5
cdr3_nt: TGTGCCAGCAGCCCCGGGCCCCGTCAGCCCCAGCATTTT
cdr3_aa: CASSPGPRQPQHF

v_call: TRBV18
clone_size: few
d_call: TRBD1
j_call: TRBJ1-1
cdr3_nt: TGTGCCAGCTCACCTCTACAGGGGCGCGGCACTGAAGCTTTCTTT
cdr3_aa: CASSPLQGRGTEAFF

v_call: TRBV21-1
clone_size: -
d_call: -
j_call: TRBJ1-3
cdr3_nt: TGTGCCAGCAGCAAACCGTGGCCGATGGTCTCTGGAAACACCATATATTTT
cdr3_aa: CASSKPWPMVSGNTIYF

v_call: TRBV5-6
clone_size: -
d_call: -
j_call: TRBJ2-2
cdr3_nt: TGTGCCAGCAGCCCCCTGGGGGGCGCCGGGGAGCTGTTTTTT
cdr3_aa: CASSPLGGAGELFF

v_call: TRBV2
clone_size: -
d_call: -
j_call: TRBJ2-3
cdr3_nt: TGTGCCAGCACAGCGCCTAGTTACACAGATACGCAGTATTTT
cdr3_aa: CASTAPSYTDTQYF

v_call: TRBV5-6
clone_size: -
d_call: -
j_call: TRBJ1-2
cdr3_nt: TGTGCCAGCAGCCGGCAGCAAATAAACTATGGCTACACCTTC
cdr3_aa: CASSRQQINYGYTF

v_call: TRBV6-6
clone_size: -
d_call: TRBD1
j_call: TRBJ1-4
cdr3_nt: TGTGCCAGCAGTTACGGGGACAGGGAAGGCGAAAAACTGTTTTTT
cdr3_aa: CASSYGDREGEKLFF

v_call: TRBV7-2
clone_size: -
d_call: -
j_call: TRBJ1-1
cdr3_nt: TGTGCCAGCAGCTCCTCGTGGACCGTAGCCGAAGCTTTCTTT
cdr3_aa: CASSSSWTVAEAFF

v_call: TRBV6-6
clone_size: few
d_call: TRBD2
j_call: TRBJ2-3
cdr3_nt: TGTGCCAGCCGCACGGGGACTAGCGGGATCACAGATACGCAGTATTTT
cdr3_aa: CASRTGTSGITDTQYF

v_call: TRBV6-6
clone_size: -
d_call: -
j_call: TRBJ1-5
cdr3_nt: TGTGCCAGCAGTTACAATCAGGATGTCAATCAGCCCCAGCATTTT
cdr3_aa: CASSYNQDVNQPQHF

v_call: TRBV9
clone_size: few
d_call: TRBD2
j_call: TRBJ2-7
cdr3_nt: TGTGCCAGCAGCGTAGGGACTAGCGGGACTTACGAGCAGTACTTC
cdr3_aa: CASSVGTSGTYEQYF